In its sample, the clone carrying this T cell receptor beta chain was seen a few times. The data were obtained in a study of human T cells and chemical hapten exposure. TCRdb re-analysed the RACE reads in MiXCR, keeping a single row per CDR3 protein. There are about 110,000 distinct CDR3 sequences in the sample; less than 15% occur only once, and over 1.5% lies in the top ten. The CDR3 is made up of 15 amino acids. The V gene lost 0 bases and the J gene lost 2 bases, with 11 bases spanning the gap. CDR1 and CDR2 (germline): LGHNA, YNFKEQ. Time point meaning: pre-sensitization, week 0. Treatment denoted: therapeutic diphenylcyclopropenone sensitization with weekly scalp DPC.

The clonotype originates from a woman between 50 and 59 years old with alopecia areata. Some clones in this sample may be carry-over from other donors' samples. The chain couples TRBV4-2 to TRBJ2-7; the D gene could be TRBD1 or TRBD2 (5 bases each). Sequences were derived from whole blood, sampled in connection with sensitization to the hapten diphenylcyclopropenone (DPC). Here the CDR3 DNA reads TGTGCCAGCAGCCAAGACGCAGGGAGAACCTACGAGCAGTACTTC. As protein: CASSQDAGRTYEQYF.